The 17 T cell receptor beta chains in this list originate from one sample, sequenced in a study of blood T cell repertoires in COVID-19. Profiling relied on immunoSEQ multiplex PCR, and the TCRdb table lists in-frame clones only, not all of them. The sample has about 120,000 clones; approximately 87% are singletons. Sequencing was done on a sample of peripheral blood. The receptors were gathered from a man in his 60s with acute or convalescent COVID-19.

Notes on this clone: Other DNA sequences in the sample encode the same CDR3. The CDR3, as DNA: TGTGCCAGCAGCTTAGGACTAGCGGGACTCACCGGGGAGCTGTTTTTT. Its translation is CASSLGLAGLTGELFF. The chain employs TRBV7-2 and TRBJ2-2, with 11 bases fitting TRBD2. This CDR3 contains 16 residues. Trimming took 1 base from V and 4 from J; bases not matched to a gene: 2. Germline V gene data show CDR1 as SGHTA and CDR2 as FQGNSA.

Here the CDR3 reads CASSISIRTGNTGELFF. In DNA form, the CDR3 reads TGTGCCAGTAGTATTTCTATCCGGACAGGGAACACCGGGGAGCTGTTTTTT. The chain joins TRBV19 to TRBJ2-2; 7 nucleotides line up with TRBD1. The V and J ends lost 3 bases and 1 base, in that order; junction bases with no gene match: 8. Germline values: CDR1 LNHDA, CDR2 SQIVND (reference sequence). This CDR3 comprises 17 residues.

The chain joins TRBV19 to TRBJ1-2; maybe TRBD1 (6 bases). This CDR3 contains 13 residues. V shed 4 bases and J shed 0 bases, with 6 bases lying between them. Per germline, CDR1 LNHDA and CDR2 SQIVND (reference sequence). CDR3 in amino acids: CASSRDTNYGYTF. Here the CDR3 DNA reads TGTGCCAGTAGTAGGGACACTAACTATGGCTACACCTTC. Filled out from reference TRBV19 and TRBJ1-2, the complete variable domain reads DGGITQSPKYLFRKEGQNVTLSCEQNLNHDAMYWYRQDPGQGLRLIYYSQIVNDFQKGDIAEGYSVSREKKESFPLTVTSAQKNPTAFYLCASSRDTNYGYTFGSGTRLTVV.

This chain uses TRBV24-1 with TRBJ2-3; D gene ambiguous. Per germline, CDR1 KGHDR and CDR2 SFDVKD. This CDR3 is built from 12 residues. V was pared by 6 bases and J by 2 bases, with 5 bases between. The CDR3 spells CATSSHTDTQYF. CDR3 in DNA: TGTGCCACCAGTTCCCACACAGATACGCAGTATTTT.

This chain uses TRBV9 with TRBJ2-2; tentative D call: TRBD2 (6 bases). Trimming removed 2 bases from V and 4 bases from J, with 21 bases in between. Per germline, CDR1 SGDLS and CDR2 YYNGEE. This CDR3 contains 18 residues. The CDR3 bases are TGTGCCAGCAGCGTGGGGAGGACAACCTTTTCCGGCACCGGGGAGCTGTTTTTT. This translates into CASSVGRTTFSGTGELFF.

The CDR3 DNA reads as TGTGCCAGCAGTTTAGGGCCGACAAGTGAGAAGACACCCTGGGGGGACAATGAGCAGTTCTTC. Its protein is CASSLGPTSEKTPWGDNEQFF. The chain links TRBV28 to TRBJ2-1; tentative D call: TRBD2 (6 bases). V shed 2 bases and J shed 5 bases, with 31 bases lying between them. The CDR3 contains 21 residues. Per germline, CDR1 MDHEN and CDR2 SYDVKM.

The rearrangement joins TRBV27 to TRBJ1-2; TRBD1 aligns across 7 bases. The V gene's germline CDR1 is MNHEY and CDR2 SMNVEV (reference sequence). The CDR3 is 15 amino acids. Unmatched junction bases numbered 11, after V lost 5 bases and J lost 5 bases. The CDR3 here is CASSGLGQGEYGYTF. DNA of the CDR3: TGTGCCAGCAGTGGCCTGGGCCAGGGGGAATATGGCTACACCTTC.

The V gene is TRBV5-4, the J gene TRBJ1-2; possibly TRBD1 for D (6 bases). Germline CDR1 is SGHNT and CDR2 is YYREEE (reference sequence). With 0 bases removed from V and 6 bases from J, the gap between germline ends came to 9 bases. The CDR3 totals 13 residues. The CDR3 bases are TGTGCCAGCAGCTTGGGACAGGTCGATGGCTACACCTTC. Translation: CASSLGQVDGYTF.

The rearrangement uses TRBV28 and TRBJ1-3; D is unresolved. The CDR3 loop spans 17 amino acids. The germline V and J ends were trimmed by 4 bases and 4 bases, with 20 bases remaining between them. Per the germline V gene, CDR1 is MDHEN and CDR2 is SYDVKM. CDR3: CASSSVQSYRRGNTIYF. CDR3 coding DNA: TGTGCCAGCAGTTCCGTTCAATCCTACCGGCGGGGAAACACCATATATTTT.

The chain recombines TRBV3-1 (or the pseudogene TRBV3-2) with TRBJ2-1, with a possible D match to TRBD2 (5 bases). The germline V gene has CDR1 LGHDT and CDR2 YNNKEL (reference sequence). The CDR3 has 12 residues. V was trimmed by 3 bases and J by 8 bases, leaving 8 bases between them. DNA of the CDR3: TGTGCCAGCAGCCAGGACTTACATGAGCAGTTCTTC. Translation gives CASSQDLHEQFF.

This clone was detected only a few times. CDR3 in DNA: TGTGCCAGTAGTATTCCCAGTCTCCATCAGCCCCAGCATTTT. This sequence encodes CASSIPSLHQPQHF. The chain recombines TRBV19 with TRBJ1-5; D unclear. From germline, CDR1 is LNHDA and CDR2 SQIVND (reference sequence). This CDR3 has 14 amino acids. V lost 3 bases to trimming and J lost 5 bases, with 11 bases between them.

The chain joins TRBV28 to TRBJ2-1; 7 nucleotides agree with TRBD2. The length of the CDR3 is 14 residues. V was clipped by 3 bases and J by 5 bases; unmatched bases: 4. The germline V gene encodes CDR1 MDHEN and CDR2 SYDVKM. The CDR3 DNA follows: TGTGCCAGCAGTTTGGCTAGCGGACACAATGAGCAGTTCTTC. It specifies CASSLASGHNEQFF. The variable domain in full, completed from reference TRBV28 and TRBJ2-1, reads DVKVTQSSRYLVKRTGEKVFLECVQDMDHENMFWYRQDPGLGLRLIYFSYDVKMKEKGDIPEGYSVSREKKERFSLILESASTNQTSMYLCASSLASGHNEQFFGPGTRLTVL.

The chain links TRBV2 to TRBJ1-2; 8 bases match TRBD1. Germline CDR1 reads SNHLY; CDR2 reads FYNNEI. V lost 5 bases and J lost 4; bases outside the gene matches: 6. This CDR3 contains 14 residues. The CDR3 region is CASSPTGAGYGYTF. The CDR3 DNA sequence: TGTGCCAGCAGTCCGACAGGGGCGGGCTATGGCTACACCTTC. The full variable domain, in which reference TRBV2 and TRBJ1-2 provide the parts outside the CDR3, is EPEVTQTPSHQVTQMGQEVILRCVPISNHLYFYWYRQILGQKVEFLVSFYNNEISEKSEIFDDQFSVERPDGSNFTLKIRSTKLEDSAMYFCASSPTGAGYGYTFGSGTRLTVV.

The chain joins TRBV19 to TRBJ1-1; D remains ambiguous. The CDR3 is 13 amino acids. Looked up from germline, CDR1 is LNHDA and CDR2 is SQIVND (reference sequence). Trimming shortened V by 3 bases and J by 4 bases, and 9 bases separated the two germline ends. The CDR3 spells CASSIPWATEAFF. The CDR3 region has the DNA TGTGCCAGTAGTATTCCTTGGGCCACTGAAGCTTTCTTT.

The chain links TRBV5-1 to TRBJ2-5; the D is unclear. This CDR3 comprises 16 residues. V was pared by 1 base and J by 1 base, with 14 bases between. Germline V lookup: CDR1 SGHRS, CDR2 YFSETQ. DNA of the CDR3: TGCGCCAGCAGCTTGTCCGCGGTCGGTGGCCAAGAGACCCAGTACTTC. It codes for CASSLSAVGGQETQYF. Full variable domain (rest looked up from reference TRBV5-1 and TRBJ2-5): KAGVTQTPRYLIKTRGQQVTLSCSPISGHRSVSWYQQTPGQGLQFLFEYFSETQRNKGNFPGRFSGRQFSNSRSEMNVSTLELGDSALYLCASSLSAVGGQETQYFGPGTRLLVL.

The chain combines TRBV28 with TRBJ2-7, with D possibly matching TRBD1 (6 bases). Trimming left V 6 bases short and J 3 bases short, with 12 bases between. CDR1 is MDHEN, CDR2 SYDVKM, per germline. This CDR3 is built from 13 residues. CDR3 in amino acids: CASREQGDYEQYF. The CDR3 DNA is TGTGCCAGCAGGGAACAGGGTGACTACGAGCAGTACTTC.

Only one count was recorded for this clone. The chain joins TRBV10-3 to TRBJ1-5; TRBD1 agrees at 12 bases. The J segment lost 4 bases and the V segment lost 10 bases, leaving 8 bases of the junction unmatched. The CDR3 extends over 15 amino acids. Per the germline V gene, CDR1 is ENHRY and CDR2 is SYGVKD. CDR3 sequence: CATTPGQGANQPQHF. In DNA, the CDR3 is TGTGCCACCACTCCGGGACAGGGGGCGAATCAGCCCCAGCATTTT.